This T cell receptor beta chain stems from a study of metastatic and nonmetastatic thyroid tumors. The wider study: Malignant thyroid and benign thyroid patients provided blood and tumor or nodule tissue whose repertoires were compared.

All patients reached thyroid surgery having received no treatment beforehand. V was clipped by 1 base and J by 0 bases, with 11 bases between them. This CDR3 has 16 residues. CDR1 and CDR2 (germline): SGDLS, YYNGEE. A note on this clone: As yet, its antigen is unknown.

Overall study results and limits: In blood and tumor, TCR beta diversity was reportedly significantly higher in malignant thyroid tumors than in benign nodules.

Authors' methods: A papillary thyroid cancer distant-metastasis classifier was built from CDR3 differences across clinicopathological groups. TCRdb re-processed the PCR reads through MiXCR. The V and J calls, along with clone size, are taken from TCRdb and not from the paper's own processing. The sample holds about 13,000 clones, around a third seen once. The V call is TRBV9, the J call TRBJ1-3, with D perhaps matching TRBD1 (5 bases). The sequenced material came from tumor tissue. The receptor's source is a male donor with papillary thyroid cancer or a benign thyroid nodule (not recorded which). Some clones in this sample may be carry-over from other donors' samples. The CDR3 DNA sequence: TGTGCCAGCAGCGTACTAGACAGCACCTCTGGAAACACCATATATTTT. It encodes CASSVLDSTSGNTIYF.